These 30 T cell receptor beta chains were sequenced from one sample in a study of regulatory T cells in long-lasting Graves disease. Time point reported: newly diagnosed GD, antithyroid drugs for less than 3 months. RNA from PBMCs was the source of the TCR library. Arm-PCR of CDR3 regions and iRepertoire HTBI primers were the basis on which TCR beta libraries were built. TCRdb fed the multiplex PCR reads into MiXCR, producing one record per CDR3 protein. Seen here are about 540,000 distinct CDR3 sequences, roughly 14% observed once, and the top ten hold roughly 9.7%. This same sample was also part of a study on T cells in Graves' hyperthyroidism and ophthalmopathy.

The sequencing here drew on peripheral blood mononuclear cells (PBMCs), taken at new diagnosis, from a patient treated with antithyroid drugs. The receptor source for this set is a man aged 30-40 years with Graves disease.

The rearrangement uses TRBV6-1 and TRBJ1-4, with a tentative D call TRBD1 (6 bases). CDR1 is MNHNS, CDR2 SASEGT, per germline. V lost 4 bases, J lost 8 bases, and 17 bases lay in between. The length of the CDR3 is 15 residues. CDR3 residues: CASSAPTGGEEKLFF. Written as DNA, the CDR3 is TGTGCCAGCAGTGCTCCGACAGGTGGGGAGGAAAAACTGTTTTTT.

This clonotype was seen a handful of times. A much larger clone is a single base away; this may be a read error. The V gene is TRBV7-9, the J gene TRBJ2-7, with 7 bases that match TRBD1. Germline values: CDR1 SEHNR, CDR2 FQNEAQ (reference sequence). This CDR3 is 14 amino acids long. V trimming: 8 bases; J trimming: 1 base; junction bases outside the gene matches: 8. CDR3 coding DNA: TGTGCCAGCGGCGAACTACAGGGGTCCTACGAGCAGTACTTC. It codes for CASGELQGSYEQYF.

This chain joins TRBV20-1 and TRBJ2-5; TRBD2 might be the D (7 bases). The CDR3 is made up of 17 amino acids. From germline, CDR1 is DFQATT and CDR2 SNEGSKA (reference sequence). The germline V and J ends were trimmed by 6 bases and 9 bases, with 32 bases remaining between them. The CDR3 sequence is CSAIGLVGAHPRQAQYF. The CDR3 DNA reads as TGCAGTGCGATCGGACTAGTGGGGGCCCATCCGAGGCAGGCCCAGTACTTC.

The rearrangement uses TRBV9 and TRBJ2-5, with TRBD2 as a possible D gene (6 bases). The CDR3 has 16 amino acids. Germline lookup yields CDR1 SGDLS and CDR2 YYNGEE. V gave up 2 bases and J gave up 4 bases, with 18 bases separating them. The CDR3 is CASSVSPSGSGETQYF. The DNA of the CDR3 is TGTGCCAGCAGCGTTTCCCCGAGCGGGTCCGGAGAGACCCAGTACTTC.

There are many counts of this clonotype. The V call is TRBV29-1, the J call TRBJ2-7; 12 nucleotides match TRBD2. Germline V gives CDR1 SQVTM, CDR2 ANQGSEA. The CDR3 totals 15 residues. Losses at the gene ends were 6 bases for V and 5 bases for J; bases not matched to a gene: 11. The chain's CDR3 is CSVSTGTSGLNEQYF. CDR3 bases: TGCAGCGTCTCCACCGGGACTAGCGGGTTAAACGAGCAGTACTTC.

At least ten counts were recorded for this clonotype. The junction departs from the called germline gene at one end, perhaps through a read error. The chain uses TRBV6-1 and TRBJ2-2, with 7 bases identical to TRBD2. The CDR3 contains 15 residues. Germline CDR1 and CDR2: MNHNS and SASEGT. The CDR3 loop reads CAGKPGGPKTGELFF. The CDR3 DNA follows: TGTGCCGGAAAACCGGGAGGCCCGAAGACCGGGGAGCTGTTTTTT.

This clonotype was found many times. The chain recombines TRBV11-3 with TRBJ2-3, with D tentatively TRBD2 (5 bases). In germline, CDR1 is SGHNT, CDR2 YENEEA. This CDR3 is 13 amino acids long. Trimming left V 6 bases short and J 2 bases short, with 9 bases between. CDR3 amino acids: CASSYDYTDTQYF. DNA for the CDR3: TGTGCCAGCAGTTACGACTACACAGATACGCAGTATTTT.

This clonotype showed up many times. V is TRBV12-3 or TRBV12-4 and J is TRBJ2-7; 10 nucleotides agree with TRBD1. This CDR3 is built from 14 residues. The trim removed 5 bases at V and 7 bases at J, leaving 8 bases unmatched. DNA of the CDR3: TGTGCCAGCAGTGCCGGGACAGGGGAATTTGAGCAGTACTTC. It translates to CASSAGTGEFEQYF.

This clonotype showed up many times. This chain uses TRBV10-1 with TRBJ2-5, with D possibly matching TRBD2 (6 bases). This CDR3 comprises 15 residues. The germline CDR1 and CDR2 sequences are WNHNN and SYGVQD (reference sequence). Between the trimmed V and J ends, which lost 2 bases and 5 bases, there was a span of 15 bases. The CDR3 is CASSEGSGLRETQYF. In DNA, the CDR3 is TGCGCCAGCAGTGAGGGGTCAGGACTAAGGGAGACCCAGTACTTC.

The sample holds many counts of this clonotype. The chain combines TRBV29-1 with TRBJ2-1, with D possibly TRBD2 on 5 matching bases. Germline V gene data show CDR1 as SQVTM and CDR2 as ANQGSEA. The CDR3 length is 15 residues. V lost 4 bases and J lost 0, with 13 bases in between. The CDR3 region has the DNA TGCAGCGTTGTCCTAGCTCAGAGCTCCTACAATGAGCAGTTCTTC. Its translation: CSVVLAQSSYNEQFF.

This clonotype occurred many times. This chain uses TRBV3-1 with TRBJ1-5, with no clear D. This CDR3 is 14 amino acids long. CDR1 is LGHDT and CDR2 is YNNKEL in the germline V gene (reference sequence). Deletions cut 1 base from V and 2 bases from J, with 6 bases between. CDR3 DNA: TGTGCCAGCAGCCAAGGCCATGGCAATCAGCCCCAGCATTTT. This encodes CASSQGHGNQPQHF.

The chain combines TRBV20-1 with TRBJ2-3; the D is unclear. Germline CDR1 is DFQATT and CDR2 is SNEGSKA (reference sequence). The CDR3 totals 15 residues. Trimming cost V 6 bases and J 1 base, with 17 bases left between them. In DNA form, the CDR3 reads TGCAGTGCCCGCGGTTCAAGATCGGGCACAGATACGCAGTATTTT. It encodes CSARGSRSGTDTQYF.

A few counts support this clonotype. The chain combines TRBV20-1 with TRBJ2-7, with 11 bases aligning to TRBD2. Germline V gives CDR1 DFQATT, CDR2 SNEGSKA (reference sequence). Trimming cost V 5 bases and J 5 bases; bases outside gene matches: 5. The CDR3 is 13 amino acids. In nucleotides, the CDR3 is TGCAGTGCTTTCCCGGGACTAGCGGACGAGCAGTACTTC. Translation gives CSAFPGLADEQYF.

This clonotype was observed at least ten times. V is TRBV3-1 and J is TRBJ2-2; 9 bases fit TRBD2. J was trimmed by 5 bases and V by 1 base; bases with no gene match: 5. CDR1 and CDR2 (germline): LGHDT, YNNKEL (reference sequence). The CDR3 length is 16 residues. This CDR3 is CASSQAGLARTGELFF. CDR3 coding DNA: TGTGCCAGCAGCCAAGCGGGACTAGCTCGAACCGGGGAGCTGTTTTTT.

In its sample, this clonotype was seen many times. The J gene is TRBJ1-1, the V gene TRBV30; D not certain. The CDR3 spans 13 residues. Germline V lookup: CDR1 GTSNPN, CDR2 SVGIG (reference sequence). The germline V and J ends were trimmed by 4 bases and 0 bases, with 9 bases remaining between them. This CDR3 is CAWIFAMNTEAFF. CDR3 DNA sequence: TGTGCCTGGATCTTTGCCATGAACACTGAAGCTTTCTTT.

As concerns this clonotype: A far larger clone is one base from this, pointing to a likely read error. This chain connects TRBV20-1 to TRBJ2-3; D perhaps matches TRBD1 (6 bases). With the DNA end fitting TRBJ2-1 better, the J assignment may be wrong. The CDR3 is made up of 13 amino acids. Per germline, CDR1 DFQATT and CDR2 SNEGSKA (reference sequence). CDR3 protein: CSAGGHGWFEQFF. The DNA for the CDR3 is TGCAGTGCTGGGGGACACGGGTGGTTTGAGCAGTTCTTC.

This clonotype was counted between two and nine times. This sequence joins TRBV18 and TRBJ1-5; D is perhaps TRBD1 (5 bases). V was cut by 2 bases and J by 2 bases, with 13 bases left in between. Germline values: CDR1 KGHSH, CDR2 LQKENI. CDR3 length: 16 residues. This CDR3 reads CASSPGIQGGNQPQHF. CDR3 sequence (DNA): TGTGCCAGCTCACCAGGGATCCAGGGCGGCAATCAGCCCCAGCATTTT.

This clonotype was picked up many times. V and J are TRBV12-5 and TRBJ2-7, with 11 bases identical to TRBD1. The V gene end was trimmed by 3 bases and the J gene end by 6 bases; junction bases not matched to a gene: 4. CDR1 is LGHNT and CDR2 is FRNRAP in the germline V gene. This CDR3 is built from 14 residues. The CDR3 sequence: CASGFSDRGPEQYF. In nucleotides, the CDR3 is TGTGCTAGTGGTTTCTCGGACAGGGGGCCCGAGCAGTACTTC.

There are many counts of this clonotype. The chain employs TRBV30 and TRBJ2-2, with D hard to call. This CDR3 contains 13 residues. Germline CDR1 is GTSNPN and CDR2 is SVGIG (reference sequence). Trimming shortened V by 0 bases and J by 6 bases, and 8 bases separated the two germline ends. The CDR3 spells CAWSVWVAGELFF. The DNA of the CDR3 is TGTGCCTGGAGTGTTTGGGTCGCCGGGGAGCTGTTTTTT.

There are a few counts of this clonotype. The chain uses TRBV20-1 and TRBJ2-2; D is unresolved. This CDR3 is built from 13 residues. V lost 3 bases to trimming and J lost 2 bases, with 7 bases between them. Germline CDR1 DFQATT, CDR2 SNEGSKA (reference sequence). CDR3 in DNA: TGCAGTGCTAGCGGTCCCAACACCGGGGAGCTGTTTTTT. Its translation is CSASGPNTGELFF.

This clonotype was recorded a few times. The V call is TRBV20-1, the J call TRBJ2-1, with D maybe TRBD2 (5 bases). The CDR3 has 15 residues. The V gene's germline CDR1 is DFQATT and CDR2 SNEGSKA (reference sequence). The V and J ends lost 2 bases and 8 bases respectively, with 19 bases between them. CDR3 protein: CSARRFGEEEDEQFF. As DNA, the CDR3 is TGCAGTGCTAGAAGGTTCGGGGAAGAGGAAGATGAGCAGTTCTTC.

This clonotype was recorded a few times. This rearrangement joins TRBV5-1 to TRBJ2-7; tentatively, D is TRBD2 (5 bases). From germline, CDR1 is SGHRS and CDR2 YFSETQ. Trimming stripped 6 bases from V and 0 bases from J, with 16 bases between. CDR3 size: 15 residues. The CDR3 region has the DNA TGCGCCAGCACTTTGACCGTGGGGAGCTCCTACGAGCAGTACTTC. Residues: CASTLTVGSSYEQYF.

The chain joins TRBV4-2 to TRBJ2-7; tentative D call: TRBD1 (5 bases). The CDR3 contains 15 residues. Looked up from germline, CDR1 is LGHNA and CDR2 is YNFKEQ. Trimming removed 0 bases at V and 2 bases at J, with 11 bases between. The CDR3 DNA is TGTGCCAGCAGCCAAGAGTTGGACACAGCCTACGAGCAGTACTTC. This gives the protein CASSQELDTAYEQYF.

Comment on this clonotype: A much larger clone is a single base away; this may be a read error. The CDR3 loop is CASSSVAGGGYEQFF. CDR3 bases: TGTGCCAGCAGCTCAGTAGCGGGAGGGGGGTATGAGCAGTTCTTC. The genes are TRBV7-8 and TRBJ2-1; 11 bases match TRBD2. From germline, CDR1 is SGHVS and CDR2 FQNEAQ. This CDR3 contains 15 residues. With 4 bases clipped from V and 8 bases from J, the junction kept 7 bases outside the gene matches.

There are many counts of this clonotype. The chain joins TRBV19 to TRBJ1-1; 8 bases fit TRBD1. CDR1 and CDR2 from the germline V gene are LNHDA and SQIVND (reference sequence). After removal of 5 bases from V and 6 bases from J, the junction contained 14 bases not matched to a gene. The CDR3 has 16 amino acids. CDR3 DNA: TGTGCCAGTAGTTATTTTACGGGACAGGCGGCGCCTGAAGCTTTCTTT. Translating gives CASSYFTGQAAPEAFF. Together with reference TRBV19 and TRBJ1-1, the CDR3 gives the full variable domain: DGGITQSPKYLFRKEGQNVTLSCEQNLNHDAMYWYRQDPGQGLRLIYYSQIVNDFQKGDIAEGYSVSREKKESFPLTVTSAQKNPTAFYLCASSYFTGQAAPEAFFGQGTRLTVV.

This clonotype was seen many times. The CDR3: CSARETSGNLNIQYF. CDR3 nucleotide sequence: TGCAGTGCTAGAGAGACTAGCGGGAACTTAAACATTCAGTACTTC. V gene TRBV20-1 combines with J gene TRBJ2-4, with TRBD2 identical over 11 bases. The V and J ends lost 0 bases and 6 bases, in that order; junction bases with no gene match: 4. The germline V gene has CDR1 DFQATT and CDR2 SNEGSKA (reference sequence). This CDR3 spans 15 amino acids.

The chain recombines TRBV13 with TRBJ2-3, with 7 bases identical to TRBD2. From germline, CDR1 is PRHDT and CDR2 FYEKMQ (reference sequence). V was clipped by 3 bases and J by 7 bases; unmatched bases: 7. This CDR3 is 14 amino acids long. The CDR3 loop reads CASSLGRGDYTQYF. The CDR3 DNA reads as TGTGCCAGCAGCTTGGGTCGGGGGGACTATACGCAGTATTTT.

Many counts were recorded for this clonotype. This rearrangement joins TRBV7-9 to TRBJ2-7; D is undetermined. CDR1 SEHNR and CDR2 FQNEAQ come from the germline V gene (reference sequence). The CDR3 has 13 amino acids. The V gene lost 1 base and the J gene lost 6 bases, with 10 bases spanning the gap. The CDR3 region has the DNA TGTGCCAGCAGCTTAGTGGGGTCGAGCGAGCAGTACTTC. Translation gives CASSLVGSSEQYF.

This clonotype was counted between two and nine times. This rearrangement joins TRBV4-2 to TRBJ1-5; D might be TRBD1 (6 bases). This CDR3 has 15 residues. Germline V gives CDR1 LGHNA, CDR2 YNFKEQ. V dropped 2 bases and J dropped 5 bases, with 13 bases sitting between them. The CDR3 here is CASSQNREWDQPQHF. The CDR3 DNA sequence: TGTGCCAGCAGCCAAAACAGGGAATGGGATCAGCCCCAGCATTTT.

This clonotype appeared many times. The chain is built from TRBV12-3 or TRBV12-4 and TRBJ2-2; D perhaps matches TRBD2 (5 bases). The CDR3 spans 14 residues. Trimming removed 6 bases from V and 7 bases from J, with 15 bases in between. In nucleotides, the CDR3 is TGTGCCAGCAGACTAGGACTGGGTATCGGGGAGCTGTTTTTT. Residues: CASRLGLGIGELFF.